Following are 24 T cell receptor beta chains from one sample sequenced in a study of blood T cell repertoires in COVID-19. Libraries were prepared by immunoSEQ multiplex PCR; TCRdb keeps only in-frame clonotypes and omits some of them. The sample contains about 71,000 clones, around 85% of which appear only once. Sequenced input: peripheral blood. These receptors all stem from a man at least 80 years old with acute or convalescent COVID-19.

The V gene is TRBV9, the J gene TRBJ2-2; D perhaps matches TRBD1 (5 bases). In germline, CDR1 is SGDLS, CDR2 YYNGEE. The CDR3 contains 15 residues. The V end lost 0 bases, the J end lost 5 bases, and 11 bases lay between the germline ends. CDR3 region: CASSVGRVRTGELFF. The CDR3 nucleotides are TGTGCCAGCAGCGTAGGCAGGGTTAGGACCGGGGAGCTGTTTTTT.

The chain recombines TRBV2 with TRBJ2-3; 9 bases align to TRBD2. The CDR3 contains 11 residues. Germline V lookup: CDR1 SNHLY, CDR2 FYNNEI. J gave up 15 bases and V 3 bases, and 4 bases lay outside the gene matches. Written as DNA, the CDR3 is TGTGCCAGCAGTGAGGGGACTAGCCTTTATTTT. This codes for CASSEGTSLYF. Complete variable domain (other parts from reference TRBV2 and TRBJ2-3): EPEVTQTPSHQVTQMGQEVILRCVPISNHLYFYWYRQILGQKVEFLVSFYNNEISEKSEIFDDQFSVERPDGSNFTLKIRSTKLEDSAMYFCASSEGTSLYFGPGTRLTVL.

This CDR3 is CASSPGHFYYEQYF. The DNA of the CDR3 is TGTGCCAGCAGCCCGGGACATTTTTACTACGAGCAGTACTTC. The chain links TRBV28 to TRBJ2-7, with a weak D call TRBD1 (6 bases). CDR3 length: 14 amino acids. The V end was cut by 6 bases, the J end by 3 bases, with 15 bases between. CDR1 and CDR2 (germline): MDHEN, SYDVKM.

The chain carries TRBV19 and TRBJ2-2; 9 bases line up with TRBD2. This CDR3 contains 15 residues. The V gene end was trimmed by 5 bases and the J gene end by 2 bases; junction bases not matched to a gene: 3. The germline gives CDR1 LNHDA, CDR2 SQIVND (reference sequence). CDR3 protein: CASSRLAVNTGELFF. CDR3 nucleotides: TGTGCCAGTAGTCGACTAGCGGTAAACACCGGGGAGCTGTTTTTT.

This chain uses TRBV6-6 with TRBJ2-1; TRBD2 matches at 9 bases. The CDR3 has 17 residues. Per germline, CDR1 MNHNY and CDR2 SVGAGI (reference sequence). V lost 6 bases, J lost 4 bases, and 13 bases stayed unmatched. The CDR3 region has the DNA TGTGCCAGCAGACGAAAGGGGGGCGGGAGGGGGTACAATGAGCAGTTCTTC. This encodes CASRRKGGGRGYNEQFF.

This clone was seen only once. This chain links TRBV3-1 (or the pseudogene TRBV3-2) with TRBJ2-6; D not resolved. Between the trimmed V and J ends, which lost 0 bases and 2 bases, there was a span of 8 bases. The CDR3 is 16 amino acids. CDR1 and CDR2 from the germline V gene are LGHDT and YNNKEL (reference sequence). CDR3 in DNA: TGTGCCAGCAGCCAAGAATACTCCACTGGGGCCAACGTCCTGACTTTC. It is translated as CASSQEYSTGANVLTF.

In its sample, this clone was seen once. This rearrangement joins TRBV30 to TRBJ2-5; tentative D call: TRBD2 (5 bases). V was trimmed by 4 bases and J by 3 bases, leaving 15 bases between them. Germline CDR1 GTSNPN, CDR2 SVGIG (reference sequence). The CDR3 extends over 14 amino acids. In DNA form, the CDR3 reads TGTGCCTGGAACGTCCCCCCGAGGGAAGAGACCCAGTACTTC. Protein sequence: CAWNVPPREETQYF.

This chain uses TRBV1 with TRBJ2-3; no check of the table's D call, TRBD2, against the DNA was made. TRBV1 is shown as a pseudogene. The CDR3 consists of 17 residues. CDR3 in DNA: TGCACCAGCGATCCCGGGGGGACTAGCGGATTCACAGATACGCAGTATTTT. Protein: CTSDPGGTSGFTDTQYF.

This chain's CDR3 is CASSEWVGTGNEKLFF. As DNA, the CDR3 is TGTGCCAGCAGTGAATGGGTCGGGACAGGGAATGAAAAACTGTTTTTT. The rearrangement joins TRBV6-1 to TRBJ1-4; 9 nucleotides line up with TRBD1. The CDR3 is 16 amino acids. V lost 2 bases to trimming and J lost 5 bases; unmatched junction nucleotides: 6. Per germline, CDR1 MNHNS and CDR2 SASEGT.

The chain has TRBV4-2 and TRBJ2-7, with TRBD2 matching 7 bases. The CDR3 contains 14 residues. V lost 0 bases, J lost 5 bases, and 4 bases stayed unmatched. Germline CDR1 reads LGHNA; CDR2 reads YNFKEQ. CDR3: CASSQDRLAHEQYF. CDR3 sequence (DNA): TGTGCCAGCAGCCAAGATAGACTAGCCCACGAGCAGTACTTC.

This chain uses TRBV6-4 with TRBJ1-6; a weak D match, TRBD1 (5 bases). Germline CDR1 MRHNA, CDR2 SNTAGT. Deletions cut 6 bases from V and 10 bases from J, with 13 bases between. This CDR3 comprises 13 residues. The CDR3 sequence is CASRGDLGSPLHF. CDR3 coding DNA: TGTGCCAGCAGAGGGGATCTTGGATCACCCCTCCACTTT.

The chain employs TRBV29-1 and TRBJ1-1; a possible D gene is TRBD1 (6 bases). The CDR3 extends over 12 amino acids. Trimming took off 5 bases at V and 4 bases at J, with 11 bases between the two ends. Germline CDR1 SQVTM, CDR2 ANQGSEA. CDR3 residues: CSVFLGGTEAFF. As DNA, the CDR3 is TGCAGCGTTTTTTTAGGGGGCACTGAAGCTTTCTTT.

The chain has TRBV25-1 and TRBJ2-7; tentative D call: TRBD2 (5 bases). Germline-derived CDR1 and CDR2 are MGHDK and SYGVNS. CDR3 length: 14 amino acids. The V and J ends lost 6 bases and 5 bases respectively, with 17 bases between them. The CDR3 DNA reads TGTGCCAGCAGCTCAACCCGGGGTTTAAACGAGCAGTACTTC. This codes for CASSSTRGLNEQYF.

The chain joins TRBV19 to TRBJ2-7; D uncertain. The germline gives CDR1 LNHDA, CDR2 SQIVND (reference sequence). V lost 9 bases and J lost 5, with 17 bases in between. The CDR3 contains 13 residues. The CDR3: CARAVGPSHEQYF. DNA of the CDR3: TGTGCCAGGGCGGTAGGCCCCAGCCACGAGCAGTACTTC.

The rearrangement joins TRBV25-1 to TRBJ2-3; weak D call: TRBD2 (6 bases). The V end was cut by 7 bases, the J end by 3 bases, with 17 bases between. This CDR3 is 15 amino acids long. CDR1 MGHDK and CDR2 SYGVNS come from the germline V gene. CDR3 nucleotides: TGTGCCAGCACGGGTCCGGGACTCTCGACAGATACGCAGTATTTT. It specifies CASTGPGLSTDTQYF.

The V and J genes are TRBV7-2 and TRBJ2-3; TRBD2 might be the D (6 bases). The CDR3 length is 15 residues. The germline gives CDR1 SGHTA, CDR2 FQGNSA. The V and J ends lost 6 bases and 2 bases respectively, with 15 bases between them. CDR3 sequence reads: CASSSHPSDTDTQYF. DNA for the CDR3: TGTGCCAGCAGTTCCCATCCTAGCGACACAGATACGCAGTATTTT.

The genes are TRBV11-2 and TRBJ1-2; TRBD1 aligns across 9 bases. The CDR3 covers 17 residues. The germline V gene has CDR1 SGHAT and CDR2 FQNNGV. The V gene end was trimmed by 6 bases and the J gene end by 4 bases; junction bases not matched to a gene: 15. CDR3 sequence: CASSNAEWTGAFYGYTF. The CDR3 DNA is TGTGCCAGCAGTAACGCTGAGTGGACAGGGGCCTTCTATGGCTACACCTTC.

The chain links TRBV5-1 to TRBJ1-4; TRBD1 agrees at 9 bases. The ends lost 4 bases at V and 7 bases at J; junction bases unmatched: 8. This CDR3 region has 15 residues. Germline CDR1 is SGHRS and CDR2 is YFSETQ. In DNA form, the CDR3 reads TGCGCCAGCAGCCGCGACAGGGGGGTTGCTGAAAAACTGTTTTTT. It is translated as CASSRDRGVAEKLFF.

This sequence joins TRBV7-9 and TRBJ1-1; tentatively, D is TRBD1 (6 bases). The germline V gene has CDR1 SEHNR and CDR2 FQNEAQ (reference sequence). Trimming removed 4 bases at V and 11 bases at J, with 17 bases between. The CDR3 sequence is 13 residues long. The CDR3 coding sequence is TGTGCCAGCAGCTCGGGGCCTACAGGGACCGCTTTCTTT. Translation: CASSSGPTGTAFF.

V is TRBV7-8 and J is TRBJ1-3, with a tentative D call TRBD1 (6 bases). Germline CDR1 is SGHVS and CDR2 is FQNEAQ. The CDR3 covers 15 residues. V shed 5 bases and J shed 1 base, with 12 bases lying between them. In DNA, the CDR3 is TGTGCCAGCAGCATCCTCAGGGGTTCTGGAAACACCATATATTTT. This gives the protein CASSILRGSGNTIYF.

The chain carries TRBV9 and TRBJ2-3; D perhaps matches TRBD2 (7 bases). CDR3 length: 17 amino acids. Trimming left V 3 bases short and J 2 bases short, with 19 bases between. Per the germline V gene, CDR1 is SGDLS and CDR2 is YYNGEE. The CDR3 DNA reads TGTGCCAGCAGCGCCCCCATGGGCGGGGGCCCCACAGATACGCAGTATTTT. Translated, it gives CASSAPMGGGPTDTQYF.

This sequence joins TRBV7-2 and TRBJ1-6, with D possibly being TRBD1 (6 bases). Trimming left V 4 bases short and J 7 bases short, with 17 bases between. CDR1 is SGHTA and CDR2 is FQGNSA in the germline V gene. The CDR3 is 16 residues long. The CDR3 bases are TGTGCCAGCAGCTCTGGCCCCGACAGGCGAAATTCACCCCTCCACTTT. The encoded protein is CASSSGPDRRNSPLHF. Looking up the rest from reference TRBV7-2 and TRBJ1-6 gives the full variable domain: GAGVSQSPSNKVTEKGKDVELRCDPISGHTALYWYRQSLGQGLEFLIYFQGNSAPDKSGLPSDRFSAERTGGSVSTLTIQRTQQEDSAVYLCASSSGPDRRNSPLHFGNGTRLTVT.

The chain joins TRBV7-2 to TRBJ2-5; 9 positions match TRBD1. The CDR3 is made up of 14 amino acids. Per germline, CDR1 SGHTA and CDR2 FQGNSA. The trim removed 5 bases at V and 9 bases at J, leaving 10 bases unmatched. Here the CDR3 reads CASSKRTGEGAQYF. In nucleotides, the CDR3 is TGTGCCAGCAGCAAACGGACAGGGGAAGGGGCCCAGTACTTC.

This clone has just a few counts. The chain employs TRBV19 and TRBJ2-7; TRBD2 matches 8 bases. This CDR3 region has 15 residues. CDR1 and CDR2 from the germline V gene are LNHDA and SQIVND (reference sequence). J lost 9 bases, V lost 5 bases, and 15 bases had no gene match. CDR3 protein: CASSAGRDGLYPQYF. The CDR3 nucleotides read TGTGCCAGTAGTGCCGGGAGGGACGGCCTGTATCCGCAGTACTTC.